The clone carrying this T cell receptor (beta chain) showed up just a few times. Its specificity is not known. The sample comes from a study of Ad26.COV2.S vaccination and SARS-CoV-2 variants. Study-level background: Recipients of Ad26.COV2.S got it intramuscularly, once or twice 56 days apart.

Treatment described: 15 to 20 received Ad26.COV2.S at low or high dose, single or two shots; roughly 5 received placebo; per-sample allocation not given. Sampling was performed 63 days after the first vaccine or placebo injection. The vaccine delivered Wuhan-strain SARS-CoV-2 spike through an Ad26 vector. CDR1 is LNHDA and CDR2 is SQIVND in the germline V gene (reference sequence). The CDR3 length is 14 residues. The V and J ends lost 7 bases and 1 base respectively, with 13 bases between them. Study findings and constraints: Participants in the vaccine arm had higher spike-specific TCR breadth; placebo recipients had lower. Total responses of T cells may have been underestimated by the analyses of TCR breadth and depth.

Some clones are missing from TCRdb's copy, which holds only in-frame ones; the method was immunoSEQ multiplex PCR. The sample carries about 420,000 clones, approximately 87% recorded once. The receptor comes from a person between 18 and 65 years old who received the Ad26.COV2.S COVID-19 vaccine or a placebo. The sample in question was peripheral blood, obtained in a trial of Ad26.COV2.S vaccine versus placebo. The chain links TRBV19 to TRBJ1-1; tentative D call: TRBD1 (5 bases). The chain's CDR3 is CASTARERNTEAFF. CDR3 nucleotides: TGTGCCAGTACGGCCAGGGAGAGGAACACTGAAGCTTTCTTT.